Below, 9 T cell receptor beta chains from the same sample are listed, as sequenced in a study of T cell changes during pregnancy in multiple sclerosis. The table came from immunoSEQ multiplex PCR; TCRdb's copy has only in-frame clones and leaves some out. Here the sample spans just under 65,000 clones, less than 95% being singletons. The sample consisted of peripheral blood, taken in the second trimester of pregnancy. The receptors stem from a female donor in good health, enrolled as a control in a pregnancy study.

This chain connects TRBV13 to TRBJ2-7, with D possibly being TRBD1 (5 bases). V was pared by 4 bases and J by 3 bases, with 16 bases between. The CDR3 totals 15 residues. Germline assignment: CDR1 PRHDT and CDR2 FYEKMQ (reference sequence). CDR3 protein: CASSSTTIDSYEQYF. The CDR3 coding sequence is TGTGCCAGCAGCTCAACCACAATCGACAGCTACGAGCAGTACTTC.

V is TRBV4-1 and J is TRBJ2-7, with 8 bases that match TRBD1. The CDR3 covers 13 residues. Trimming removed 4 bases from V and 7 bases from J; junction bases left unmatched: 6. Per germline, CDR1 MGHRA and CDR2 YSYEKL. The chain's CDR3 is CASSLRTGYEQYF. The CDR3 DNA reads TGCGCCAGCAGCCTGCGGACAGGGTATGAGCAGTACTTC.

The chain is built from TRBV18 and TRBJ2-7; D is undetermined. The germline V and J ends were trimmed by 1 base and 5 bases, with 6 bases remaining between them. The CDR3 totals 12 residues. Germline loops: CDR1 KGHSH, CDR2 LQKENI. CDR3: CASSPRLNEQYF. The CDR3 nucleotides are TGTGCCAGCTCACCACGACTCAACGAGCAGTACTTC.

This chain uses TRBV5-4 with TRBJ1-2, with a possible D match to TRBD1 (6 bases). There are 13 residues in the CDR3. CDR1 is SGHNT and CDR2 is YYREEE in the germline V gene (reference sequence). The V end was cut by 5 bases, the J end by 4 bases, with 12 bases between. CDR3 sequence (DNA): TGTGCCAGCAGACAACAGGGAACCTATGGCTACACCTTC. It encodes CASRQQGTYGYTF.

The rearrangement joins TRBV4-2 to TRBJ1-2; D possibly corresponds to TRBD1 (6 bases). Germline V gene data show CDR1 as LGHNA and CDR2 as YNFKEQ. The CDR3 runs to 16 residues. The V and J ends lost 4 bases and 2 bases respectively, with 17 bases between them. The CDR3 nucleotides are TGTGCCAGCAGCCCAACAGGGCAGCAGAAAAACTATGGCTACACCTTC. This sequence encodes CASSPTGQQKNYGYTF.

The chain couples TRBV27 to TRBJ2-5; D perhaps matches TRBD2 (6 bases). Germline assignment: CDR1 MNHEY and CDR2 SMNVEV (reference sequence). The CDR3 contains 14 residues. Trimming cost V 5 bases and J 5 bases, with 15 bases left between them. CDR3 amino acids: CASSRGWQKETQYF. CDR3 DNA sequence: TGTGCCAGCAGTCGGGGGTGGCAGAAGGAGACCCAGTACTTC.

The chain employs TRBV2 and TRBJ1-1, with 7 bases aligning to TRBD1. The CDR3 length is 13 residues. Trimming at V came to 7 bases and at J to 6 bases, leaving 8 bases not matched to a gene. From germline, CDR1 is SNHLY and CDR2 FYNNEI. In DNA, the CDR3 is TGTGCCAGCAACGGACAGGTTGCAGCTGAAGCTTTCTTT. Amino acid sequence: CASNGQVAAEAFF.

This chain connects TRBV7-6 to TRBJ1-1; TRBD1 is a possible D gene (5 bases). This CDR3 is built from 15 residues. Germline V gene lookup returns CDR1 SGHVS and CDR2 FNYEAQ. V lost 5 bases and J 5 bases, leaving 18 bases between the germline ends. The CDR3 reads CASSPGGLGATEAFF. The CDR3 DNA follows: TGTGCCAGCAGCCCGGGGGGTCTAGGGGCTACTGAAGCTTTCTTT.

The chain has TRBV5-6 and TRBJ1-2; D is unresolved. The V and J ends lost 1 base and 6 bases respectively, with 13 bases between them. The CDR3 runs 14 residues. CDR1 is SGHDT and CDR2 is YYEEEE in the germline V gene. CDR3: CASSLISGSDGYTF. CDR3 nucleotides: TGTGCCAGCAGCTTGATATCCGGGTCGGATGGCTACACCTTC.